The text below deals with one T cell receptor beta chain. The data stem from a study of control samples from healthy donors and cancer patients. The germline gives CDR1 SGHKS, CDR2 YYEKEE (reference sequence). The ends were cut back, 4 bases at V and 4 bases at J, with 18 bases in the middle. This CDR3 spans 17 amino acids. Data came from immunoSEQ multiplex PCR; TCRdb stores just in-frame clones and leaves some out. The sample holds some 28,000 clones, roughly 78% seen once. This TCR came from a man in his sixties with head and neck cancer. Sequenced: PBMCs. The chain has TRBV5-5 and TRBJ2-6, with a weak D call TRBD1 (6 bases). In DNA form, the CDR3 reads TGTGCCAGCAGCCGCGGCCAGGGGCGAAGCGGGGCCAACGTCCTGACTTTC. This sequence encodes CASSRGQGRSGANVLTF.